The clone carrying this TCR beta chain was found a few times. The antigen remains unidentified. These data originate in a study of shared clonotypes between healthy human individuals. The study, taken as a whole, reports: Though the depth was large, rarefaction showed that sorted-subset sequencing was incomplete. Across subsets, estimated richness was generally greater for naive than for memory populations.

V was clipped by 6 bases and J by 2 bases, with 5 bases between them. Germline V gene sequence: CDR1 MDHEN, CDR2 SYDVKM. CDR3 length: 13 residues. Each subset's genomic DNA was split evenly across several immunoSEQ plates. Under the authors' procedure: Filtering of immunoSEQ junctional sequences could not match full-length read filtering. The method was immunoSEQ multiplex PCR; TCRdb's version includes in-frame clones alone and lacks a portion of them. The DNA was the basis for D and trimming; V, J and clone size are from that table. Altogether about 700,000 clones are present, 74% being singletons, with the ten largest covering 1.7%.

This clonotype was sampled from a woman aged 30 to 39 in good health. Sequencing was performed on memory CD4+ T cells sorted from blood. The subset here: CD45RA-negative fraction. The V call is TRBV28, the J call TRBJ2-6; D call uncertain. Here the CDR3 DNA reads TGTGCCAGCAGGCCCCCTGGGGCCAACGTCCTGACTTTC. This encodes CASRPPGANVLTF.